The 27 T cell receptor beta chains reported below all come from one sample, sequenced in a study of cytomegalovirus exposure and HLA in healthy donors. Vbeta (60) and Jbeta (13) primers were used in the PCR. The protocol was immunoSEQ multiplex PCR, while the TCRdb copy is restricted to in-frame clones and leaves out a portion. The data show approximately 130,000 clones, with about 80% seen just once and roughly 9.3% held by the top ten. Sequencing used PBMCs. These receptor sequences come from a woman aged 50 to 60 in good health and CMV-seropositive.

V usage is TRBV7-9 and J usage is TRBJ1-4; TRBD1 matches 7 bases. Germline V gene sequence: CDR1 SEHNR, CDR2 FQNEAQ (reference sequence). The CDR3 has 14 residues. V shed 3 bases and J 7 bases; nucleotides not matched to a gene: 5. CDR3 region: CASSFGQAGEKLFF. In nucleotides, the CDR3 is TGTGCCAGCAGCTTCGGACAGGCTGGTGAAAAACTGTTTTTT. The full variable domain, with the rest looked up from reference TRBV7-9 and TRBJ1-4, is DTGVSQNPRHKITKRGQNVTFRCDPISEHNRLYWYRQTLGQGPEFLTYFQNEAQLEKSRLLSDRFSAERPKGSFSTLEIQRTEQGDSAMYLCASSFGQAGEKLFFGSGTQLSVL.

J is TRBJ1-2 and V is TRBV7-2, with 10 bases fitting TRBD1. This CDR3 is 14 amino acids long. V shed 5 bases and J 5 bases; nucleotides not matched to a gene: 5. CDR1 and CDR2 from the germline V gene are SGHTA and FQGNSA. The CDR3 nucleotides read TGTGCCAGCAGCCGGGACAGGGGCCTATATGGCTACACCTTC. Translation: CASSRDRGLYGYTF.

V is TRBV7-9 and J is TRBJ1-4; D is perhaps TRBD1 (6 bases). The V gene's germline CDR1 is SEHNR and CDR2 FQNEAQ (reference sequence). The CDR3 totals 16 residues. V was shortened by 3 bases and J by 6 bases, with 17 bases between the two germline ends. CDR3 protein: CASSFEQEYRDEKLFF. CDR3 sequence (DNA): TGTGCCAGCAGCTTCGAACAAGAGTACAGGGATGAAAAACTGTTTTTT.

V usage is TRBV15 and J usage is TRBJ1-5, with unresolved D. V lost 0 bases and J 4 bases, leaving 7 bases between the germline ends. This CDR3 is 14 amino acids long. Germline V CDR1 and CDR2: LNHNV, YYDKDF (reference sequence). CDR3 in DNA: TGTGCCACCAGCAGAGATATAGCGAATCAGCCCCAGCATTTT. Encoded protein: CATSRDIANQPQHF.

On this clone itself: One end of the junction fails to match germline, which may point to a read error. The rearrangement uses TRBV18 and TRBJ1-1; TRBD1 matches at 10 bases. Germline V gene lookup returns CDR1 KGHSH and CDR2 LQKENI. The CDR3 covers 15 residues. Written as DNA, the CDR3 is TGTGCCAGCTCACCACCGGTCCCCGGACAGGGGGACCTGACGTTT. It yields the protein CASSPPVPGQGDLTF.

The chain is built from TRBV19 and TRBJ2-5; 10 bases are shared with TRBD1. V was pared by 4 bases and J by 5 bases, with 1 base of the junction left unmatched. Germline lookup yields CDR1 LNHDA and CDR2 SQIVND (reference sequence). The CDR3 length is 13 residues. In nucleotides, the CDR3 is TGTGCCAGTAGTACGGGACAGGGGGAGACCCAGTACTTC. Translated: CASSTGQGETQYF.

Notes on this clone: An end of the junction does not agree with germline; a read error may underlie this. This chain connects TRBV7-2 to TRBJ2-7; D may be TRBD1 or TRBD2 (9 bases each). CDR1 is SGHTA and CDR2 is FQGNSA in the germline V gene. The CDR3 totals 15 residues. The CDR3 DNA follows: TGTGCCAGCAGCCTAGCGGGACAGGGAGGCTACGAGCAGTACTTC. As protein: CASSLAGQGGYEQYF.

The genes are TRBV4-3 and TRBJ2-7; possible D gene TRBD1, 6 bases. The CDR3 has 16 residues. From germline, CDR1 is LGHNA and CDR2 YSLEER. The V and J ends lost 0 bases and 1 base respectively, with 13 bases between them. As DNA, the CDR3 is TGCGCCAGCAGCCAAGATCCGGGGACACGATCCTACGAGCAGTACTTC. Residues: CASSQDPGTRSYEQYF.

The chain has TRBV5-8 and TRBJ2-1; a weak D match, TRBD2 (6 bases). Germline lookup yields CDR1 SGHTS and CDR2 YDEGEE. The CDR3 runs 15 residues. Trimming pared 0 bases from V and 4 bases from J, leaving 11 bases between. CDR3 DNA sequence: TGTGCCAGCAGCTTGGAAGGGAGGTCGTACAATGAGCAGTTCTTC. Translating gives CASSLEGRSYNEQFF.

The sample holds one count of this clone. V usage is TRBV20-1 and J usage is TRBJ1-1, with D unclear. Germline V gives CDR1 DFQATT, CDR2 SNEGSKA (reference sequence). This CDR3 comprises 11 residues. Trimming removed 0 bases from V and 3 bases from J, with 2 bases in between. The CDR3 bases are TGCAGTGCTAGAGACGACACTGAAGCTTTCTTT. It is translated as CSARDDTEAFF.

The chain couples TRBV5-4 to TRBJ1-1; 9 bases are shared with TRBD1. Germline values: CDR1 SGHNT, CDR2 YYREEE (reference sequence). The CDR3 consists of 14 residues. V lost 5 bases, J lost 1 base, and 3 bases stayed unmatched. CDR3 sequence reads: CASSPTGGNTEAFF. The CDR3 DNA sequence: TGTGCCAGCAGTCCGACAGGGGGGAACACTGAAGCTTTCTTT.

This chain connects TRBV6-5 to TRBJ2-3, with 10 bases identical to TRBD1. V lost 5 bases, J lost 4 bases, and 3 bases stayed unmatched. CDR3 length: 14 amino acids. The germline CDR1 and CDR2 sequences are MNHEY and SVGAGI. This CDR3 reads CASSDRGQADTQYF. In DNA form, the CDR3 reads TGTGCCAGCAGTGACAGGGGGCAGGCAGATACGCAGTATTTT.

The chain is built from TRBV30 and TRBJ1-4; TRBD1 matches 8 bases. After removal of 2 bases from V and 8 bases from J, the junction contained 10 bases not matched to a gene. This CDR3 contains 15 residues. The germline V gene has CDR1 GTSNPN and CDR2 SVGIG (reference sequence). The CDR3 DNA reads TGTGCCTGGAGTCCGTCAGACAGGGGAGGCGAAAAACTGTTTTTT. Translated, it gives CAWSPSDRGGEKLFF.

The chain combines TRBV5-4 with TRBJ1-2; 8 bases line up with TRBD1. Germline V gene data show CDR1 as SGHNT and CDR2 as YYREEE (reference sequence). The CDR3 length is 15 residues. J lost 1 base, V lost 4 bases, and 6 bases had no gene match. CDR3 sequence: CASSHDRGINYGYTF. CDR3 in DNA: TGTGCCAGCAGCCACGACAGGGGAATTAACTATGGCTACACCTTC.

This clone was detected once. One end of the junction fails to match germline, which may point to a read error. The J gene is TRBJ1-2, the V gene TRBV7-9, with TRBD1 matching 8 bases. The CDR3 is 17 amino acids. Germline V gene sequence: CDR1 SEHNR, CDR2 FQNEAQ (reference sequence). The CDR3 loop reads CSSSHGRDRSANYGYTF. The CDR3 DNA reads as TGTTCCAGCAGTCATGGTCGGGACAGGAGCGCTAACTATGGCTACACCTTC.

V is TRBV7-6 and J is TRBJ1-1, with a possible D match to TRBD1 (6 bases). V shed 3 bases and J shed 4 bases, with 12 bases lying between them. Germline assignment: CDR1 SGHVS and CDR2 FNYEAQ. The CDR3 loop spans 14 amino acids. The CDR3 spells CASSLWGPSTEAFF. CDR3 coding DNA: TGTGCCAGCAGCTTGTGGGGGCCGAGCACTGAAGCTTTCTTT.

A few counts support this clone. The chain links TRBV6-5 to TRBJ1-2; D is possibly TRBD1 (6 bases). Looked up from germline, CDR1 is MNHEY and CDR2 is SVGAGI. The CDR3 is 14 amino acids. The V and J ends lost 2 bases and 2 bases respectively, with 9 bases between them. The CDR3 bases are TGTGCCAGCAGTTACGGGCAGGGGAACTATGGCTACACCTTC. This gives the protein CASSYGQGNYGYTF.

This clone was detected only a few times. The rearrangement links TRBV10-3 to TRBJ1-5; the D gene is possibly TRBD1 (6 bases). Germline CDR1 and CDR2: ENHRY and SYGVKD. The CDR3 is made up of 15 amino acids. V was clipped by 6 bases and J by 0 bases, with 12 bases between them. CDR3 in amino acids: CAISGGAFSNQPQHF. CDR3 sequence (DNA): TGTGCCATCAGCGGGGGGGCCTTTAGCAATCAGCCCCAGCATTTT.

The V gene is TRBV4-1, the J gene TRBJ2-5; TRBD1 agrees at 7 bases. This CDR3 is built from 15 residues. The junction had 9 bases not matched to a gene; V was cut back by 3 bases and J by 5 bases. In germline, CDR1 is MGHRA, CDR2 YSYEKL. CDR3 coding DNA: TGCGCCAGCAGCCAGGGACAGTCCATTTGGGAGACCCAGTACTTC. Its translation: CASSQGQSIWETQYF.

V gene TRBV4-1 combines with J gene TRBJ2-7; 7 positions agree with TRBD2. The V segment lost 1 base and the J segment 7 bases; nucleotides outside the gene matches: 10. The CDR3 runs 15 residues. The germline V gene encodes CDR1 MGHRA and CDR2 YSYEKL. In nucleotides, the CDR3 is TGCGCCAGCAGCCAAGCAGGAGCGGGATTGGGGGAGCAGTACTTC. This codes for CASSQAGAGLGEQYF.

The table lists this clone with a few counts. The rearrangement links TRBV9 to TRBJ1-5; D unclear. Germline assignment: CDR1 SGDLS and CDR2 YYNGEE. V lost 3 bases and J lost 9, with 16 bases in between. This CDR3 comprises 14 residues. In DNA form, the CDR3 reads TGTGCCAGCAGCGCGAGCGGCCTCCCCCGGCCCCAGCATTTT. Translating it yields CASSASGLPRPQHF. Combining the CDR3 with reference TRBV9 and TRBJ1-5 gives the whole variable domain DSGVTQTPKHLITATGQRVTLRCSPRSGDLSVYWYQQSLDQGLQFLIQYYNGEERAKGNILERFSAQQFPDLHSELNLSSLELGDSALYFCASSASGLPRPQHFGDGTRLSIL.

The gene calls are TRBV6-5 and TRBJ1-2; no definite D call. The germline gives CDR1 MNHEY, CDR2 SVGAGI. Trimming took off 8 bases at V and 4 bases at J, with 20 bases between the two ends. The CDR3 contains 15 residues. CDR3 nucleotides: TGTGCCAGCGCGGGTACCCTCTCGTGGGGCTATGGCTACACCTTC. Protein: CASAGTLSWGYGYTF.

The chain links TRBV7-8 to TRBJ2-7, with TRBD2 matching 14 bases. The germline V gene has CDR1 SGHVS and CDR2 FQNEAQ. V was clipped by 5 bases and J by 6 bases; unmatched bases: 12. CDR3 length: 17 amino acids. CDR3 in amino acids: CASSQTSGGAWGFEQYF. DNA for the CDR3: TGTGCCAGCAGCCAGACTAGCGGGGGGGCCTGGGGATTCGAGCAGTACTTC.

The chain couples TRBV5-1 to TRBJ2-1; 7 positions match TRBD2. V lost 0 bases and J lost 7; bases outside the gene matches: 13. This CDR3 region has 17 residues. Germline lookup yields CDR1 SGHRS and CDR2 YFSETQ. CDR3 nucleotide sequence: TGCGCCAGCAGCTTGGGGTACTGGCGGGAGTTGAGGAATGAGCAGTTCTTC. Translation: CASSLGYWRELRNEQFF.

The chain employs TRBV7-2 and TRBJ1-2, with 11 bases identical to TRBD1. V was pared by 1 base and J by 4 bases, with 11 bases of the junction left unmatched. Germline V CDR1 and CDR2: SGHTA, FQGNSA. This CDR3 contains 18 residues. As DNA, the CDR3 is TGTGCCAGCAGCTTAGTAGGGACAGGGGGATTTTTGGGCTATGGCTACACCTTC. Protein product: CASSLVGTGGFLGYGYTF.

The V gene is TRBV29-1, the J gene TRBJ2-5; D is unclear. With 5 bases removed from V and 5 bases from J, the gap between germline ends came to 12 bases. The CDR3 totals 12 residues. CDR1 is SQVTM and CDR2 is ANQGSEA in the germline V gene. The CDR3 DNA sequence: TGCAGCGTTCATGGCGGTGGCGAGACCCAGTACTTC. It specifies CSVHGGGETQYF.

The gene calls are TRBV15 and TRBJ1-2, with 12 bases identical to TRBD1. The germline gives CDR1 LNHNV, CDR2 YYDKDF (reference sequence). This CDR3 is built from 16 residues. With V trimmed by 4 bases and J by 7 bases, 10 bases remained unmatched. In nucleotides, the CDR3 is TGTGCCACCAGCACGGGACAGGGGGCGCCCTTTGGTGGCTACACCTTC. Residues: CATSTGQGAPFGGYTF. The variable domain in full, with the rest retrieved from reference TRBV15 and TRBJ1-2, is DAMVIQNPRYQVTQFGKPVTLSCSQTLNHNVMYWYQQKSSQAPKLLFHYYDKDFNNEADTPDNFQSRRPNTSFCFLDIRSPGLGDTAMYLCATSTGQGAPFGGYTFGSGTRLTVV.